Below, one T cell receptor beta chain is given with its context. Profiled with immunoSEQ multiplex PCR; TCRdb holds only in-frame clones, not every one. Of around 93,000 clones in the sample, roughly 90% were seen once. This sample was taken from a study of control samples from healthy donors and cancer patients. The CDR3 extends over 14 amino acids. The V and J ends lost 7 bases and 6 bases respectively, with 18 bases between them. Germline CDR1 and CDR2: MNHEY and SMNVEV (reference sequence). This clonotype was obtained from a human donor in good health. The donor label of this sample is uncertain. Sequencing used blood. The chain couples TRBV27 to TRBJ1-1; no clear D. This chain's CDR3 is CASMGFLGPAEAFF. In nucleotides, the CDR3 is TGTGCCAGCATGGGTTTTCTGGGTCCGGCTGAAGCTTTCTTT.